This T cell receptor beta chain was sequenced in a study of blood T cell repertoires in COVID-19 (dated by TCRdb to 2018 to 2020). Regarding the study in general: Samples from collaborators originated in the United States, Italy and Spain and spanned both the acute and convalescent phases of COVID-19. Subjects who had been exposed to COVID-19, were actively infected with it, or had recovered from it provided the deeply sampled blood TCRbeta repertoires that made up the dataset. The repertoires were made available in a free public database intended to serve as a resource for research on the immune response to SARS-CoV-2. Where available, HLA class I and class II types were obtained from metadata supplied by the sample provider rather than from assay-based typing. Samples came from the ongoing ImmuneRACE study (first 160 participants) plus 1,254 subjects from 6 global collaborators. The material from the prospective study consisted of cDNA or gDNA derived from T cells, B-cell-depleted T cells, or PBMCs. A de-identified subject ID, COVID-19 status, age in years and sex were almost always included in the sample metadata.

TCRbeta CDR3 regions were amplified from genomic DNA by means of the immunoSEQ Assay, a bias-controlled multiplex PCR. The authors' pipeline ran thus. Within the assay, amplification of reference gene primers was used to estimate how many nucleated cells each sample contained. To quantify the absolute abundance of each unique TCRbeta CDR3 rearrangement, sequence reads were collapsed and filtered. For each sample, productive Simpson clonality was calculated as the square root of Simpson's diversity index across productive rearrangements. The table comes from immuneACCESS by way of TCRdb, which keeps in-frame sequences with V and J called. Part of the clones is missing from these tables; in studies checked, under half for an unresolved V gene and the rest for unknown reasons. V, J and clone size were drawn from that table, and D and trimming were deduced from the DNA. Present in this sample are about 250,000 clones, nearly 85% of which were seen just once. The top ten clonotypes cover 5.5% of the sample.

Study-level results and caveats: The quantity of clinical and demographic metadata differed by source and by participant and was supplied without curation.

In the case of this clone: This clone's antigen is unknown. The sample holds no much larger clone one base away, and base qualities are not on file.

V has 5 bases trimmed and J has 8 bases trimmed; junction bases matching no gene number 10. From its cysteine to its phenylalanine, the CDR3 spans 15 amino acids. The only DNA kept is the CDR3, 45 bases in frame from the first base. Sequences MNHEY (CDR1) and SVGAGI (CDR2) are obtained from the germline V gene. Whole blood was collected in K2EDTA tubes by collaborating institutions according to the institutions' own protocols. Collaborator samples were shipped for TCRbeta analysis as frozen whole blood, isolated PBMCs, or DNA extracted from either sample type. This TCR derives from a human donor in a cohort sampled during active COVID-19. The V gene is TRBV6-5 and the J gene is TRBJ1-4; TRBD1 matches 8 bases in the middle. The sequencing sample was made of peripheral blood. The sequence in DNA is TGTGCCAGCAGTCCTAGACAGGGGAGAGAGGAAAAACTGTTTTTT. Translated, this gives CASSPRQGREEKLFF.